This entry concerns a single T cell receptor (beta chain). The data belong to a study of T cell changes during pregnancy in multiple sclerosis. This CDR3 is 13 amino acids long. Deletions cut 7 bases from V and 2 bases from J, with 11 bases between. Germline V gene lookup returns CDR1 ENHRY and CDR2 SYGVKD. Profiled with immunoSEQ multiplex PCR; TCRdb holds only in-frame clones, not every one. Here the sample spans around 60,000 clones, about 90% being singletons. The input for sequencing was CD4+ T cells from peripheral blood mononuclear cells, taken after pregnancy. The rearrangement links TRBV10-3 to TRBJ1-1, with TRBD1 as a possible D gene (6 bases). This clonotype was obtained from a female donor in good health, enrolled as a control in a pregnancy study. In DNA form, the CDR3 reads TGTGCCATCAAACAGGGATTCAACACTGAAGCTTTCTTT. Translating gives CAIKQGFNTEAFF.